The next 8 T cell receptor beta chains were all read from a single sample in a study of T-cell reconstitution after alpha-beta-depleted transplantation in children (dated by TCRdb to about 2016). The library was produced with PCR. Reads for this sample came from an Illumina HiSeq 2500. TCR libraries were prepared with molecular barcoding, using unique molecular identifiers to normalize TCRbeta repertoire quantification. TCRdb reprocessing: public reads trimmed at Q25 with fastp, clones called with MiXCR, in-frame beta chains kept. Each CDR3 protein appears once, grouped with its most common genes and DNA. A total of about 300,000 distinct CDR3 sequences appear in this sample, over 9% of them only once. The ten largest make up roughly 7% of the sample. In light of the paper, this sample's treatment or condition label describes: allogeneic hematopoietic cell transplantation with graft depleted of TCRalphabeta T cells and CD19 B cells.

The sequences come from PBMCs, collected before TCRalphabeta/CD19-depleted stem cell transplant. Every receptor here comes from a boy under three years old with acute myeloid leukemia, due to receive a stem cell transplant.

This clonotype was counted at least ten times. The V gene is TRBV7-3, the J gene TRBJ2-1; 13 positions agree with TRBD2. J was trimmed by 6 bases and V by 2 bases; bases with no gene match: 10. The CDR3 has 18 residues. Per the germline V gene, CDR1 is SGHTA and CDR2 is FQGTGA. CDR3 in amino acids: CASSLRPPTSGRANEQFF. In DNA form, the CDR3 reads TGTGCCAGCAGCTTACGTCCTCCTACTAGCGGGAGGGCCAATGAGCAGTTCTTC.

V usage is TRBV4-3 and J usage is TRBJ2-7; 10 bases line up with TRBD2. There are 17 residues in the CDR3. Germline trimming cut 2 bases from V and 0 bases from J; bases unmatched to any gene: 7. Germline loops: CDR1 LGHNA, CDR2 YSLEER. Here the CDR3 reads CASSQRRASGSSYEQYF. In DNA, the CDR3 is TGCGCCAGCAGCCAACGTAGGGCTAGCGGGAGCTCCTACGAGCAGTACTTC.

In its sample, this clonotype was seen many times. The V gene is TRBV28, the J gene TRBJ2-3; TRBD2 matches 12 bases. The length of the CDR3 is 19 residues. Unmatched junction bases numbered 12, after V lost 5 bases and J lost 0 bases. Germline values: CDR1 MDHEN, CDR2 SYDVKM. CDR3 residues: CASSRHLAGGPSSTDTQYF. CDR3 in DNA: TGTGCCAGCAGTCGTCACCTAGCGGGAGGGCCGTCTAGCACAGATACGCAGTATTTT.

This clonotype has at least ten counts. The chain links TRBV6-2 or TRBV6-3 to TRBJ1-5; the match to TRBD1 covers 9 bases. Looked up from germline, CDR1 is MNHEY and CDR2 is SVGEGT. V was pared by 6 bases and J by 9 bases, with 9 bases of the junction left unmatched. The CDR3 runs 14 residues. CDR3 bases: TGTGCCAGCAGCTTGGGACAGGGCTTAGGGCCCCAGCATTTT. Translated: CASSLGQGLGPQHF.

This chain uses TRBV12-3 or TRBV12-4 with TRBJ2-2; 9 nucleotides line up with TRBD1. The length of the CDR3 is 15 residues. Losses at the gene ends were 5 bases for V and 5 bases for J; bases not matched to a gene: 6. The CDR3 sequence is CASSPGTGRTGELFF. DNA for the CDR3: TGTGCCAGCAGTCCCGGGACAGGGCGGACCGGGGAGCTGTTTTTT.

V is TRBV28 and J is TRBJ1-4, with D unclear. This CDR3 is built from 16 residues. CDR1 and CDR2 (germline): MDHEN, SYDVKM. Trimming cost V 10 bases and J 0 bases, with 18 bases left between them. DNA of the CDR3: TGTGCCACCACCTTATTTATCGGGGCAACTAATGAAAAACTGTTTTTT. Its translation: CATTLFIGATNEKLFF.

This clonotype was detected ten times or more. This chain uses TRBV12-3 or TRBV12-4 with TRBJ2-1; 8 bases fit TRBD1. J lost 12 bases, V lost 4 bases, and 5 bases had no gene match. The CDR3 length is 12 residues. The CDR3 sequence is CASSSGQGRQFF. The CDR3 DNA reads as TGTGCCAGCAGTTCCGGACAGGGAAGGCAGTTCTTC.

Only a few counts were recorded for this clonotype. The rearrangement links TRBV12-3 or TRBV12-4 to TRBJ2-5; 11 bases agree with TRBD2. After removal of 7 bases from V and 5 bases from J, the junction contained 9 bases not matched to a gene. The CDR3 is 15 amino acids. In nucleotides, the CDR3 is TGTGCCAGCACTCTAGCGGGAGGATTGTGGGAGACCCAGTACTTC. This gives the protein CASTLAGGLWETQYF.